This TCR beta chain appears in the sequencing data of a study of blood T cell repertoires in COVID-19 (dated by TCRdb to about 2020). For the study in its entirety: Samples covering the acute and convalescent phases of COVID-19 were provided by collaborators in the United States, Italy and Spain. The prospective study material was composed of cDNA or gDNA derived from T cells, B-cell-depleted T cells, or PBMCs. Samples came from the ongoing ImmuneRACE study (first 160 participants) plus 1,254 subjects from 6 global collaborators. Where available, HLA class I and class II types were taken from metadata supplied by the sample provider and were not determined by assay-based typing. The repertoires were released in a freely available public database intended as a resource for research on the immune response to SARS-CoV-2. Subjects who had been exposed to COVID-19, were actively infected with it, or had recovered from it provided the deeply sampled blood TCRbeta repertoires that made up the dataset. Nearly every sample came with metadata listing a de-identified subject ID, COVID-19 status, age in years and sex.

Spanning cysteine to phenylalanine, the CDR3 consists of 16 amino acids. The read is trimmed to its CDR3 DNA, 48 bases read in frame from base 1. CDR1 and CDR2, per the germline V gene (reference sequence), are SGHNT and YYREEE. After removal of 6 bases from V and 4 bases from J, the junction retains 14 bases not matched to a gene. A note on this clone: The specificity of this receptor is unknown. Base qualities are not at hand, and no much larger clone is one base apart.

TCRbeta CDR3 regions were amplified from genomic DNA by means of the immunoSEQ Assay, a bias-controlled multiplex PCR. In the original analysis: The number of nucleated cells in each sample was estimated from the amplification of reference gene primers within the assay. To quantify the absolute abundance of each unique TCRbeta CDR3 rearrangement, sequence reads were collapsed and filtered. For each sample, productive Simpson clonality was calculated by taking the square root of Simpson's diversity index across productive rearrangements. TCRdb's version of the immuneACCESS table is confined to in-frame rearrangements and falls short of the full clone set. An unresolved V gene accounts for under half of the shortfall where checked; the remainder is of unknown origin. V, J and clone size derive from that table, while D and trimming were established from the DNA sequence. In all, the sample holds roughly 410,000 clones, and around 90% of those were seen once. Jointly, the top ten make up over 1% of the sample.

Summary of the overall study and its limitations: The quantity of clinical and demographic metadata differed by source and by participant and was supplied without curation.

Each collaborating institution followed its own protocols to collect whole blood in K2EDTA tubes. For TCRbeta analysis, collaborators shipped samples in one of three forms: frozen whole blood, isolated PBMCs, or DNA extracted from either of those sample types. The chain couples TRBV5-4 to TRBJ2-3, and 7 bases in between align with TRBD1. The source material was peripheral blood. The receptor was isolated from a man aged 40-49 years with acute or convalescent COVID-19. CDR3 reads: CASTSEGAQYADTQYF. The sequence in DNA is TGTGCCAGCACCTCCGAGGGGGCGCAGTATGCAGATACGCAGTATTTT.